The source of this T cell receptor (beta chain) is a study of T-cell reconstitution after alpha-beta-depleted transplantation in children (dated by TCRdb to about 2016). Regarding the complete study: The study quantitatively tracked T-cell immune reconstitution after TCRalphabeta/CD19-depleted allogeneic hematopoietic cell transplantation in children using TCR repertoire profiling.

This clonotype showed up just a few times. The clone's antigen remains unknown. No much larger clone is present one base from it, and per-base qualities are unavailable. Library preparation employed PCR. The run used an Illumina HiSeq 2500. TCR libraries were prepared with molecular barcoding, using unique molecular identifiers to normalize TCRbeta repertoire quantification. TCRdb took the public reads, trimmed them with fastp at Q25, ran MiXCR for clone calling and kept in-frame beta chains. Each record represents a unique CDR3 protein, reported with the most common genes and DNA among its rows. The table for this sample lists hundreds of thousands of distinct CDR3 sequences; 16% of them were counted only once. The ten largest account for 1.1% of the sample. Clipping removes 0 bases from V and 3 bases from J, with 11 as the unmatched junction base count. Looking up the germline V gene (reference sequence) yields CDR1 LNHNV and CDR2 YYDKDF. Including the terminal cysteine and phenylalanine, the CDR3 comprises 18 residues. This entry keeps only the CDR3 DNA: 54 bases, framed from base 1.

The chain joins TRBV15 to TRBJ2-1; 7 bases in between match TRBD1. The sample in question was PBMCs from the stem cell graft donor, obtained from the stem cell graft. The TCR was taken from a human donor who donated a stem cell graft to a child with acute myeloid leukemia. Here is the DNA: TGTGCCACCAGCAGAGATACGAGGGGGCACAACCTCTACAATGAGCAGTTCTTC. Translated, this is CATSRDTRGHNLYNEQFF. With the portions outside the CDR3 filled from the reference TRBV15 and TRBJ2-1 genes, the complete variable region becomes DAMVIQNPRYQVTQFGKPVTLSCSQTLNHNVMYWYQQKSSQAPKLLFHYYDKDFNNEADTPDNFQSRRPNTSFCFLDIRSPGLGDTAMYLCATSRDTRGHNLYNEQFFGPGTRLTVL.